This T cell receptor beta chain derives from a study of shared clonotypes between healthy human individuals. TCRdb's table, derived via immunoSEQ multiplex PCR, lists solely in-frame clones and lacks some. This sample carries 550,000 to 750,000 clones, around 92% of them seen once, and the ten largest clones take approximately 25%. V lost 4 bases, J lost 6 bases, and 16 bases stayed unmatched. The V gene's germline CDR1 is SGHAT and CDR2 FQNNGV. This CDR3 region has 18 residues. It was CD45RO-negative cells, positively selected for CCR7, that made up naive CD8 cells, with terminally differentiated effector memory CD45RA+ cells excluded.

The sequence was obtained from a man aged 30 to 45 in good health. This chain joins TRBV11-2 and TRBJ2-7; the match to TRBD2 covers 12 bases. The specimen sequenced was naive CD8+ T cells sorted from blood. In DNA form, the CDR3 reads TGTGCCAGCAGCTCTGGACAGGGACTACTAGCGGGAGGATCCGAGCAGTACTTC. Protein sequence: CASSSGQGLLAGGSEQYF.